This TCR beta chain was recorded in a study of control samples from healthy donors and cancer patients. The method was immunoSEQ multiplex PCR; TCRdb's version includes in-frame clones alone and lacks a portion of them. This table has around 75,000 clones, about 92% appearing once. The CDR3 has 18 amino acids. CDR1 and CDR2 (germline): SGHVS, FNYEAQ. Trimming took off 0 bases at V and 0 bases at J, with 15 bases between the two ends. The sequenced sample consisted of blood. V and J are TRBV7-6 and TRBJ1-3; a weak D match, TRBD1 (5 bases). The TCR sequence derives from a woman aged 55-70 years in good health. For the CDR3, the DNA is TGTGCCAGCAGCTTAGCTCTGGGGCAGCTAAACTCTGGAAACACCATATATTTT. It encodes CASSLALGQLNSGNTIYF.